A single sample gave rise to the 25 T cell receptor beta chains below, sequenced in a study of patients and donors after allogeneic stem cell transplantation. TCRdb reanalysed the RT-PCR reads using MiXCR and keeps one entry per CDR3 protein. The data contain more than 150,000 distinct CDR3 sequences, less than 45% of them singletons. The sequenced sample was blood, either unsorted or a sorted T cell fraction (not recorded which). Receptors originate from a human donor who was either an allogeneic HSCT recipient or a stem cell or donor lymphocyte infusion donor (not recorded which). It is not recorded whose cells these are; they may come from a transplant donor.

This chain uses TRBV7-2 with TRBJ2-1; D could derive from TRBD1 or TRBD2 (5 bases each). The germline CDR1 and CDR2 sequences are SGHTA and FQGNSA. The V and J ends lost 3 bases and 7 bases respectively, with 13 bases between them. The CDR3 is made up of 14 amino acids. The CDR3 coding sequence is TGTGCCAGCAGCTTCGGGGCCCTCGAGAATGAGCAGTTCTTC. Amino acids: CASSFGALENEQFF.

This clonotype has just a few counts. The chain employs TRBV9 and TRBJ1-2; 9 nucleotides line up with TRBD1. Trimming took 3 bases from V and 8 from J; bases not matched to a gene: 2. CDR1 SGDLS and CDR2 YYNGEE come from the germline V gene. The length of the CDR3 is 12 residues. CDR3 amino acids: CASSGDREGYTF. The CDR3 region has the DNA TGTGCCAGCAGCGGGGACAGGGAAGGCTACACCTTC.

The J gene is TRBJ1-2, the V gene TRBV12-3 or TRBV12-4; D possibly corresponds to TRBD1 (5 bases). Trimming cost V 3 bases and J 6 bases, with 17 bases left between them. The CDR3 consists of 15 residues. DNA for the CDR3: TGTGCCAGCAGTTTCACGTTTTCAGGGAACGATGGCTACACCTTC. Translation: CASSFTFSGNDGYTF.

This rearrangement joins TRBV10-3 to TRBJ1-1; 7 bases are a match to TRBD1. The CDR3 totals 13 residues. Trimming at V came to 10 bases and at J to 4 bases, leaving 9 bases not matched to a gene. Per the germline V gene, CDR1 is ENHRY and CDR2 is SYGVKD. Here the CDR3 DNA reads TGTGCCACCGAGACAGGGTTCAGCACTGAAGCTTTCTTT. This encodes CATETGFSTEAFF.

Ten or more counts support this clonotype. J is TRBJ1-5 and V is TRBV28, with D unresolved. This CDR3 region has 16 residues. Germline V gene sequence: CDR1 MDHEN, CDR2 SYDVKM. The ends were cut back, 4 bases at V and 0 bases at J, with 13 bases in the middle. The CDR3, as DNA: TGTGCCAGCAGTTCCCGGGCCCGATATAGCAATCAGCCCCAGCATTTT. This gives the protein CASSSRARYSNQPQHF.

The rearrangement links TRBV28 to TRBJ1-6; the D is unclear. Between the trimmed V and J ends, which lost 7 bases and 1 base, there was a span of 17 bases. This CDR3 is built from 17 residues. CDR1 and CDR2 (germline): MDHEN, SYDVKM. This CDR3 reads CASTPYRFGSYNSPLHF. The CDR3 DNA sequence: TGTGCCAGCACCCCTTATCGGTTCGGATCCTATAATTCACCCCTCCACTTT.

This clonotype was seen a few times. The V and J genes are TRBV27 and TRBJ2-2; possible D gene TRBD1, 5 bases. Germline CDR1 is MNHEY and CDR2 is SMNVEV (reference sequence). CDR3 length equals 16 residues. Trimming shortened V by 5 bases and J by 6 bases, and 19 bases separated the two germline ends. The CDR3 region has the DNA TGTGCCAGCAGTCCCCTGACACCACAGGATGCCGGGGAGCTGTTTTTT. This sequence encodes CASSPLTPQDAGELFF.

The rearrangement uses TRBV7-9 and TRBJ1-1; 7 nucleotides line up with TRBD1. CDR3 length: 16 amino acids. Germline V CDR1 and CDR2: SEHNR, FQNEAQ (reference sequence). The J segment lost 3 bases and the V segment lost 0 bases, leaving 7 bases of the junction unmatched. The CDR3, as DNA: TGTGCCAGCAGCTTAGCGGAGACAGGGAGGGACACTGAAGCTTTCTTT. Translation gives CASSLAETGRDTEAFF.

The chain combines TRBV29-1 with TRBJ2-1, with 7 bases that match TRBD1. Trimming cost V 4 bases and J 4 bases; bases outside gene matches: 7. CDR3 length equals 14 residues. CDR1 and CDR2 from the germline V gene are SQVTM and ANQGSEA. The CDR3 coding sequence is TGCAGCGTTGCCGCCCTGGACAGGTACAATGAGCAGTTCTTC. It specifies CSVAALDRYNEQFF.

This clonotype came up many times. The chain links TRBV29-1 to TRBJ1-2; D not resolved. Germline lookup yields CDR1 SQVTM and CDR2 ANQGSEA. This CDR3 is 13 amino acids long. The V gene lost 2 bases and the J gene lost 5 bases, with 12 bases spanning the gap. CDR3 loop: CSVEIAPGYGYTF. The CDR3 DNA reads as TGCAGCGTTGAAATAGCCCCGGGTTATGGCTACACCTTC.

This clonotype has just a few counts. V is TRBV13 and J is TRBJ2-3, with 8 bases aligning to TRBD1. The trim removed 1 base at V and 4 bases at J, leaving 10 bases unmatched. The CDR3 is 17 amino acids. CDR1 is PRHDT and CDR2 is FYEKMQ in the germline V gene (reference sequence). The CDR3 DNA reads as TGTGCCAGCAGCTTAGTTGAAGACAGGGGCGATCCAGATACGCAGTATTTT. This gives the protein CASSLVEDRGDPDTQYF.

This rearrangement joins TRBV15 to TRBJ1-2, with D hard to call. V was pared by 0 bases and J by 8 bases, with 4 bases between. This CDR3 has 11 residues. Germline V gene sequence: CDR1 LNHNV, CDR2 YYDKDF (reference sequence). The CDR3 bases are TGTGCCACCAGCAGAGACCGGGGCTACACCTTC. Its translation is CATSRDRGYTF.

The chain carries TRBV4-3 and TRBJ1-4; TRBD1 matches 8 bases. The trim removed 0 bases at V and 0 bases at J, leaving 12 bases unmatched. This CDR3 region has 20 residues. Germline CDR1 LGHNA, CDR2 YSLEER. CDR3 DNA sequence: TGCGCCAGCAGCCAAGATTTCCCGGACAGGGACCTTGCAACTAATGAAAAACTGTTTTTT. Its translation is CASSQDFPDRDLATNEKLFF.

The chain joins TRBV19 to TRBJ2-1, with 11 positions matching TRBD2. Germline CDR1 and CDR2: LNHDA and SQIVND (reference sequence). V dropped 7 bases and J dropped 5; count of bases not matched to a gene: 4. The CDR3 contains 14 residues. CDR3: CASTTLAGDNEQFF. The CDR3 region has the DNA TGTGCCAGTACCACACTAGCGGGAGACAATGAGCAGTTCTTC.

The J gene is TRBJ1-3, the V gene TRBV12-3 or TRBV12-4; D gene uncertain. The CDR3 sequence is 16 residues long. V lost 3 bases and J lost 4, with 16 bases in between. CDR3 sequence: CASSFVVLGSGNTIYF. For the CDR3, the DNA is TGTGCCAGCAGTTTCGTGGTTTTGGGCAGCGGAAACACCATATATTTT.

The gene calls are TRBV12-3 or TRBV12-4 and TRBJ1-5; the match to TRBD1 covers 9 bases. The trim removed 3 bases at V and 5 bases at J, leaving 2 bases unmatched. This CDR3 comprises 14 residues. CDR3 DNA: TGTGCCAGCAGTTTGCGACAGGGGGATCAGCCCCAGCATTTT. It specifies CASSLRQGDQPQHF.

This clonotype was observed a few times. This chain links TRBV12-3 or TRBV12-4 with TRBJ2-3, with 9 bases aligning to TRBD2. The CDR3 covers 14 residues. V trimming: 6 bases; J trimming: 4 bases; junction bases outside the gene matches: 5. The CDR3 loop is CASRMGLAADTQYF. The CDR3 nucleotides are TGTGCCAGCAGAATGGGACTAGCAGCAGATACGCAGTATTTT.

The rearrangement joins TRBV12-3 or TRBV12-4 to TRBJ2-3; 10 bases align to TRBD1. With V trimmed by 5 bases and J by 4 bases, 6 bases remained unmatched. The CDR3 length is 15 residues. CDR3 DNA sequence: TGTGCCAGCAGTGTAGGGGGGACAGGGGCAGATACGCAGTATTTT. Encoded protein: CASSVGGTGADTQYF.

This clonotype turned up a few times. The chain recombines TRBV19 with TRBJ2-7; TRBD1 agrees at 9 bases. The germline V gene encodes CDR1 LNHDA and CDR2 SQIVND (reference sequence). CDR3 size: 14 residues. V was clipped by 7 bases and J by 5 bases; unmatched bases: 9. In DNA form, the CDR3 reads TGTGCCAGTACCCCCGGGACAGGGAGGAACGAGCAGTACTTC. It yields the protein CASTPGTGRNEQYF.

The V and J genes are TRBV7-2 and TRBJ2-4; a possible D gene is TRBD2 (6 bases). The germline CDR1 and CDR2 sequences are SGHTA and FQGNSA. Trimming took off 6 bases at V and 6 bases at J, with 18 bases between the two ends. The CDR3 totals 15 residues. The CDR3, as DNA: TGTGCCAGCAGGCGGGACCGCGGTTTCGTAAACATTCAGTACTTC. This gives the protein CASRRDRGFVNIQYF.

This clonotype appeared many times. The chain has TRBV27 and TRBJ2-3; no reliable D call. V was pared by 6 bases and J by 1 base, with 8 bases between. The CDR3 is made up of 13 amino acids. Germline CDR1 and CDR2: MNHEY and SMNVEV (reference sequence). DNA of the CDR3: TGTGCCAGCAGCTTCGGTCGCACAGATACGCAGTATTTT. Residues: CASSFGRTDTQYF.

The CDR3, as DNA: TGTGCCAGCAGTCACAGCCCCCGGGAGGACACTGAAGCTTTCTTT. It encodes CASSHSPREDTEAFF. This chain uses TRBV12-3 or TRBV12-4 with TRBJ1-1; no reliable D call. This CDR3 is 15 amino acids long. V was shortened by 5 bases and J by 3 bases, with 16 bases between the two germline ends.

This clonotype occurred a few times. V is TRBV12-3 or TRBV12-4 and J is TRBJ1-1; D not certain. The CDR3 consists of 12 residues. The V end lost 6 bases, the J end lost 8 bases, and 13 bases lay between the germline ends. CDR3: CASSQTAREAFF. CDR3 nucleotides: TGTGCCAGCAGCCAGACGGCCAGGGAAGCTTTCTTT.

Of note for this clonotype: The junction and the germline gene differ at one end; a read error may be behind it. The chain has TRBV5-6 and TRBJ2-1, with D tentatively TRBD2 (6 bases). CDR1 is SGHDT, CDR2 YYEEEE, per germline. CDR3 size: 12 residues. DNA of the CDR3: TGTGCCAGCAGCCAGCCGCGGGGCCCGTGGCTCTTC. It is translated as CASSQPRGPWLF.

The chain combines TRBV7-6 with TRBJ2-1; perhaps TRBD2 as D (6 bases). Per the germline V gene, CDR1 is SGHVS and CDR2 is FNYEAQ. V shed 5 bases and J shed 7 bases, with 18 bases lying between them. The CDR3 runs to 15 residues. The chain's CDR3 is CASSTLLGLWNEQFF. CDR3 DNA: TGTGCCAGCAGCACCCTACTGGGACTTTGGAATGAGCAGTTCTTC.